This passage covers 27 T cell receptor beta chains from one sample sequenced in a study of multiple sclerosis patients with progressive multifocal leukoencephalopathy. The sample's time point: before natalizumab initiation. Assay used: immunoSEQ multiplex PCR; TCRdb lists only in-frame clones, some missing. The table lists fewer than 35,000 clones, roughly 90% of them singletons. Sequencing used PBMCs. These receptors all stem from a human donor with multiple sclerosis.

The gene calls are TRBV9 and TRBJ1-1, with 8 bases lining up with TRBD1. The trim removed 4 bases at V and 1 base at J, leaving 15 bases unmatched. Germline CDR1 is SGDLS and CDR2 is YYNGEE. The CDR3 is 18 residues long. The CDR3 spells CASSTQQGVPRGNTEAFF. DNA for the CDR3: TGTGCCAGCAGCACCCAACAGGGGGTTCCCAGAGGGAACACTGAAGCTTTCTTT.

CDR3 in amino acids: CASSLNRRVGTGELFF. Here the CDR3 DNA reads TGTGCCAGCAGTTTAAATCGGCGGGTGGGGACCGGGGAGCTGTTTTTT. This chain links TRBV27 with TRBJ2-2; D is possibly TRBD2 (5 bases). V lost 2 bases and J lost 5, with 15 bases in between. This CDR3 region has 16 residues. CDR1 and CDR2 (germline): MNHEY, SMNVEV (reference sequence).

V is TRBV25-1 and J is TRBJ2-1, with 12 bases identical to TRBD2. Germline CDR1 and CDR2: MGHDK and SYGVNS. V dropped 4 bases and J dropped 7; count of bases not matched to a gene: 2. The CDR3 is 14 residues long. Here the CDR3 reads CASSGLAGGNEQFF. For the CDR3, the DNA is TGTGCCAGCAGTGGTCTAGCGGGAGGGAATGAGCAGTTCTTC.

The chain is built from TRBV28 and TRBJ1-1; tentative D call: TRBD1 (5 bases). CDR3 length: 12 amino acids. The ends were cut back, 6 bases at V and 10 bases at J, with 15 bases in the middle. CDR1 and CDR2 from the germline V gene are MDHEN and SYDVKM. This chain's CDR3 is CASRVPGGRAFF. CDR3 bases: TGTGCCAGCAGGGTACCCGGGGGGAGAGCTTTCTTT.

The CDR3 spells CASRQHMNTEAFF. The DNA of the CDR3 is TGTGCCAGCAGGCAACATATGAACACTGAAGCTTTCTTT. The chain links TRBV7-9 to TRBJ1-1; D ambiguous. V gave up 6 bases and J gave up 0 bases, with 8 bases separating them. The CDR3 loop spans 13 amino acids. CDR1 is SEHNR, CDR2 FQNEAQ, per germline (reference sequence).

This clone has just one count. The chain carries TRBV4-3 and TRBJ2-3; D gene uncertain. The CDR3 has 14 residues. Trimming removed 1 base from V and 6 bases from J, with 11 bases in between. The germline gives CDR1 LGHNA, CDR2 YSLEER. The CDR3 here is CASSQARVSDTQYF. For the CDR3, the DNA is TGCGCCAGCAGCCAAGCAAGGGTATCCGATACGCAGTATTTT.

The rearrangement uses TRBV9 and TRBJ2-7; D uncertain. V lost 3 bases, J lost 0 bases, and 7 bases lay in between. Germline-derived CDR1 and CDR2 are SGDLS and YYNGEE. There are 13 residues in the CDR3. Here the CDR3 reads CASSGATSYEQYF. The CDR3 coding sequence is TGTGCCAGCAGCGGGGCGACCTCCTACGAGCAGTACTTC.

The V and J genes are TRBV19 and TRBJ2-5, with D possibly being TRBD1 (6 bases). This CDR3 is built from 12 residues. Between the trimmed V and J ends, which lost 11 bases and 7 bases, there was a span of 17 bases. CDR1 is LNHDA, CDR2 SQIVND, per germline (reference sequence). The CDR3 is CAASGVGGTQYF. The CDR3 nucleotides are TGTGCCGCGTCAGGGGTCGGAGGGACCCAGTACTTC. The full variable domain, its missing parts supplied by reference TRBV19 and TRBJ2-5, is DGGITQSPKYLFRKEGQNVTLSCEQNLNHDAMYWYRQDPGQGLRLIYYSQIVNDFQKGDIAEGYSVSREKKESFPLTVTSAQKNPTAFYLCAASGVGGTQYFGPGTRLLVL.

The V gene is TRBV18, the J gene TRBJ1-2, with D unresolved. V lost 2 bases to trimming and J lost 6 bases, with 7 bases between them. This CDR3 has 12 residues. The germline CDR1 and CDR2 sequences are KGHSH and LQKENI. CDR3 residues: CASSPEGNGYTF. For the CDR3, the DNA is TGTGCCAGCTCACCAGAGGGAAATGGCTACACCTTC. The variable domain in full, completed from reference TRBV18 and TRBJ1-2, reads NAGVMQNPRHLVRRRGQEARLRCSPMKGHSHVYWYRQLPEEGLKFMVYLQKENIIDESGMPKERFSAEFPKEGPSILRIQQVVRGDSAAYFCASSPEGNGYTFGSGTRLTVV.

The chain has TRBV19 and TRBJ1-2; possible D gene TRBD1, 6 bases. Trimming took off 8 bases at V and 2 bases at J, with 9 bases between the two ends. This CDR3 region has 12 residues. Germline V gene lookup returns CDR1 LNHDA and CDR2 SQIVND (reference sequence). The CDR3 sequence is CASSGVNYGYTF. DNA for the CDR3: TGTGCCAGTTCAGGGGTAAACTATGGCTACACCTTC.

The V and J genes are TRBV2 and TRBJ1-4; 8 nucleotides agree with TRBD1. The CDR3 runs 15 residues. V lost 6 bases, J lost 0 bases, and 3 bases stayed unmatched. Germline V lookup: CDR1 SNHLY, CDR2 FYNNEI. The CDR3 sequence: CASRDRDATNEKLFF. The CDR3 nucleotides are TGTGCCAGCAGGGACAGGGATGCAACTAATGAAAAACTGTTTTTT.

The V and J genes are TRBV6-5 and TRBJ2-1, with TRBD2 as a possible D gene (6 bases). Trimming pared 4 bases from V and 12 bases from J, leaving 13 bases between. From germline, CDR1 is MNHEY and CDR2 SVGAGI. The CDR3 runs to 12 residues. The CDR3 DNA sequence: TGTGCCAGCAGTTTGGGGGGAACGGGGCAGTTCTTC. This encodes CASSLGGTGQFF.

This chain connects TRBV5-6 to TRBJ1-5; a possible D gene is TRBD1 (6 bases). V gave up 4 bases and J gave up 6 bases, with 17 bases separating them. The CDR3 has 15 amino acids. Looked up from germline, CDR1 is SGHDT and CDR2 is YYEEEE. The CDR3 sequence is CASSVRGTMAQPQHF. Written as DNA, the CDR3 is TGTGCCAGCAGCGTGCGAGGGACAATGGCTCAGCCCCAGCATTTT. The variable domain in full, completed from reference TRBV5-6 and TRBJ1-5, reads DAGVTQSPTHLIKTRGQQVTLRCSPKSGHDTVSWYQQALGQGPQFIFQYYEEEERQRGNFPDRFSGHQFPNYSSELNVNALLLGDSALYLCASSVRGTMAQPQHFGDGTRLSIL.

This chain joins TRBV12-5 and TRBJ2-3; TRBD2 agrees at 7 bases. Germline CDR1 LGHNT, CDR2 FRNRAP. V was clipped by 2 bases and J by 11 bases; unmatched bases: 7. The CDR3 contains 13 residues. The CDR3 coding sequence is TGTGCTAGTGGTTTGACCGAGCGGGGTGGGCAGTATTTT. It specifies CASGLTERGGQYF.

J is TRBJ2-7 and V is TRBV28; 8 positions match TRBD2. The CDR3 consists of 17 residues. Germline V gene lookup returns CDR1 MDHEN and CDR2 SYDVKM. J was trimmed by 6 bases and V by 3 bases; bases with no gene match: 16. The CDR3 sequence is CASSFPGLGDYRVEQYF. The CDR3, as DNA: TGTGCCAGCAGTTTTCCGGGACTAGGGGACTATCGGGTCGAGCAGTACTTC.

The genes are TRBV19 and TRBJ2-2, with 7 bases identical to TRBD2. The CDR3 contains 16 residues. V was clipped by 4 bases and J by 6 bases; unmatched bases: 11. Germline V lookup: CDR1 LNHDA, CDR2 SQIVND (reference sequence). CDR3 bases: TGTGCCAGTAGTACTCAAGGGAGGGTGGTGGCCGGGGAGCTGTTTTTT. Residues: CASSTQGRVVAGELFF.

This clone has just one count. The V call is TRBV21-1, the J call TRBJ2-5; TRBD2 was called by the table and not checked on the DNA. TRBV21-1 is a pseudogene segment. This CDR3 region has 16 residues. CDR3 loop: CASSLRGRECQETQYF. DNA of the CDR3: TGTGCCAGCAGCCTCCGAGGGCGGGAGTGCCAAGAGACCCAGTACTTC.

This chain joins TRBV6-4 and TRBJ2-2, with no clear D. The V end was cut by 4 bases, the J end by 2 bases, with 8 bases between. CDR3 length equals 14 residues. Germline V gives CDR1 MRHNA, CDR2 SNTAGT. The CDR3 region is CASSGDTNTGELFF. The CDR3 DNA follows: TGTGCCAGCAGTGGAGACACCAACACCGGGGAGCTGTTTTTT.

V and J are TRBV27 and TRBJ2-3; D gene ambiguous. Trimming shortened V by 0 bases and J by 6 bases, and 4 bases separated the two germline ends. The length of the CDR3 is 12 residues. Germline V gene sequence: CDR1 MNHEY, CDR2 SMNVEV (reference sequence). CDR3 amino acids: CASSLSKDTQYF. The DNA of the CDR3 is TGTGCCAGCAGTTTATCGAAGGATACGCAGTATTTT.

CDR3 loop: CASGRGTVGNEQFF. The CDR3 coding sequence is TGTGCTAGTGGCCGAGGAACTGTCGGGAATGAGCAGTTCTTC. V usage is TRBV12-5 and J usage is TRBJ2-1; D not certain. CDR1 and CDR2 from the germline V gene are LGHNT and FRNRAP. V lost 6 bases to trimming and J lost 7 bases, with 16 bases between them. CDR3 length equals 14 residues.

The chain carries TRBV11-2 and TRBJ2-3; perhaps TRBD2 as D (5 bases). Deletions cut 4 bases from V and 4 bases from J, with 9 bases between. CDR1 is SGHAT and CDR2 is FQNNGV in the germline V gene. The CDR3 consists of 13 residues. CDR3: CASSSRTPDTQYF. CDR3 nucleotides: TGTGCCAGCAGCTCCCGGACTCCAGATACGCAGTATTTT.

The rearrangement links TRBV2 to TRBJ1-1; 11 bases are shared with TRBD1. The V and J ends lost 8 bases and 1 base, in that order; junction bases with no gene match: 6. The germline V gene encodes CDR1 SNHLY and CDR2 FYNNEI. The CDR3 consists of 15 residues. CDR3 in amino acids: CASSSGQGANTEAFF. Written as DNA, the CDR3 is TGTGCCAGCTCCTCTGGACAGGGGGCGAACACTGAAGCTTTCTTT. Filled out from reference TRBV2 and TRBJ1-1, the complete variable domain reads EPEVTQTPSHQVTQMGQEVILRCVPISNHLYFYWYRQILGQKVEFLVSFYNNEISEKSEIFDDQFSVERPDGSNFTLKIRSTKLEDSAMYFCASSSGQGANTEAFFGQGTRLTVV.

CDR3 region: CASHGNSGTSGFYTQYF. DNA for the CDR3: TGTGCCAGCCATGGGAATTCTGGGACTAGCGGGTTCTATACGCAGTATTTT. This chain uses TRBV2 with TRBJ2-3, with 12 bases that match TRBD2. The J segment lost 7 bases and the V segment lost 8 bases, leaving 16 bases of the junction unmatched. CDR3 length equals 17 residues. In germline, CDR1 is SNHLY, CDR2 FYNNEI.

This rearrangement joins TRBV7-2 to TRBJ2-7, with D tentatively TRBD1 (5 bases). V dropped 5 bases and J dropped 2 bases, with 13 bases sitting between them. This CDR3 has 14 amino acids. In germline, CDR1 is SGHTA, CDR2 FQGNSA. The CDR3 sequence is CASSLRQTPYEQYF. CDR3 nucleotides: TGTGCCAGCAGCCTACGACAGACCCCCTACGAGCAGTACTTC.

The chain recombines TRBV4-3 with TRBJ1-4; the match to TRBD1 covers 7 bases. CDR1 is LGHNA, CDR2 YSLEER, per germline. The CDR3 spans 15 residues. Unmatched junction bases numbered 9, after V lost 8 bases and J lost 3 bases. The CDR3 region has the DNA TGCGCCAGCTCCTTGTCGGGGACAGCTAATGAAAAACTGTTTTTT. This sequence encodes CASSLSGTANEKLFF.

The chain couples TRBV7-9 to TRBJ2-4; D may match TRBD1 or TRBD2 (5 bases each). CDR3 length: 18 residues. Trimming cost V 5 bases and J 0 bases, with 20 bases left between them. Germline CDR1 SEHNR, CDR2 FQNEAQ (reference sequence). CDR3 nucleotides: TGTGCCAGCAGCCCCGACCTGGGGGTGGGGGTAGCCAAAAACATTCAGTACTTC. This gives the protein CASSPDLGVGVAKNIQYF.

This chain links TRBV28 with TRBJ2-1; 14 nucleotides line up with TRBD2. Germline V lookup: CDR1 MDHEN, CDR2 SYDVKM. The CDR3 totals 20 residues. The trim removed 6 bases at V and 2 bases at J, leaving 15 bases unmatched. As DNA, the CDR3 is TGTGCCAGCAGCCCCCGACCGGGACTAGCGGGAGTTCGTCCCTACAATGAGCAGTTCTTC. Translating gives CASSPRPGLAGVRPYNEQFF.